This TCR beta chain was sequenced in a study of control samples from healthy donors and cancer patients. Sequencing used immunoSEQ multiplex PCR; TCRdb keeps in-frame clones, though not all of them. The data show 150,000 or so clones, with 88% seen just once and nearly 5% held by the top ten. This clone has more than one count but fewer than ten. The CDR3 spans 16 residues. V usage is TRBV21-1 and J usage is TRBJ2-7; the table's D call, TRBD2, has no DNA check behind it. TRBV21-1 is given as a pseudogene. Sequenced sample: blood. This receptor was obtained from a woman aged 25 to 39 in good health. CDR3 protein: CASSKYASGGPYEQYV. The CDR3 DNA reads TGTGCCAGCAGCAAATATGCTAGCGGGGGACCGTACGAGCAGTACGTC.